These 12 T cell receptor beta chains came from one sample sequenced in a study of cytomegalovirus exposure and HLA in healthy donors. Primers for the PCR totalled 60 Vbeta and 13 Jbeta. Profiling relied on immunoSEQ multiplex PCR, and the TCRdb table lists in-frame clones only, not all of them. Altogether 130,000 to 150,000 clones are present, approximately 80% being singletons, with the ten largest covering 4.5% to 6.5%. Material for sequencing was PBMCs. The receptors derive from a male donor in good health and CMV-seronegative.

In this sample, this clone turned up a few times. The J gene is TRBJ2-7, the V gene TRBV11-2; D may be TRBD1 (7 bases). The CDR3 is 15 residues long. V was trimmed by 5 bases and J by 3 bases, leaving 17 bases between them. From germline, CDR1 is SGHAT and CDR2 FQNNGV. CDR3: CASSLVRGRDYEQYF. The CDR3 DNA reads as TGTGCCAGCAGCCTCGTTAGGGGGCGGGACTACGAGCAGTACTTC.

The V and J genes are TRBV9 and TRBJ1-6, with a possible D match to TRBD1 (6 bases). Germline V gene data show CDR1 as SGDLS and CDR2 as YYNGEE. CDR3 length: 14 residues. Trimming pared 4 bases from V and 8 bases from J, leaving 13 bases between. The CDR3 reads CASSPTGYDSPLHF. DNA of the CDR3: TGTGCCAGCAGCCCGACAGGTTACGATTCACCCCTCCACTTT.

The table lists this clone with a count of one. The chain has TRBV14 and TRBJ2-5, with 13 bases that match TRBD2. The CDR3 length is 15 residues. V lost 5 bases to trimming and J lost 3 bases; unmatched junction nucleotides: 3. The germline gives CDR1 SGHDN, CDR2 FVKESK. The CDR3 DNA reads TGTGCCAGCAGCTTTGGGACTAGCGGGAAAGAGACCCAGTACTTC. Translation: CASSFGTSGKETQYF.

The chain uses TRBV7-8 and TRBJ1-2; 7 bases are shared with TRBD1. The CDR3 runs 15 residues. Germline V gene sequence: CDR1 SGHVS, CDR2 FQNEAQ. V shed 7 bases, J shed 4 bases, and the junction held 12 bases outside the gene matches. CDR3 amino acids: CASNPDRTAGYGYTF. The CDR3 nucleotides read TGTGCCAGCAATCCGGACAGGACAGCTGGCTATGGCTACACCTTC. The variable domain in full, completed from reference TRBV7-8 and TRBJ1-2, reads GAGVSQSPRYKVAKRGQDVALRCDPISGHVSLFWYQQALGQGPEFLTYFQNEAQLDKSGLPSDRFFAERPEGSVSTLKIQRTQQEDSAVYLCASNPDRTAGYGYTFGSGTRLTVV.

This chain uses TRBV6-7 with TRBJ1-6; no firm D call. TRBV6-7 is labeled an ORF, and its function is uncertain. The V end lost 4 bases, the J end lost 0 bases, and 13 bases lay between the germline ends. This CDR3 spans 17 amino acids. CDR3 sequence reads: CASSSPLGVSYNSPLHF. The DNA for the CDR3 is TGTGCCAGCAGTTCCCCTCTCGGGGTCTCCTATAATTCACCCCTCCACTTT.

J is TRBJ1-4 and V is TRBV6-1, with 7 positions matching TRBD1. Germline loops: CDR1 MNHNS, CDR2 SASEGT. V lost 0 bases to trimming and J lost 15 bases; unmatched junction nucleotides: 19. The CDR3 runs to 17 residues. The CDR3 here is CASSEADRWRGSKWVFF. The CDR3 DNA follows: TGTGCCAGCAGTGAAGCGGACAGGTGGAGGGGATCGAAATGGGTGTTTTTT.

This clone was detected a few times. The rearrangement uses TRBV30 and TRBJ1-5; TRBD1 is a possible D gene (5 bases). The CDR3 sequence is 15 residues long. The germline V gene has CDR1 GTSNPN and CDR2 SVGIG (reference sequence). V lost 5 bases, J lost 4 bases, and 18 bases lay in between. DNA for the CDR3: TGTGCCTGGTGGACCAGTCAGGGCTATAATCAGCCCCAGCATTTT. Amino acid sequence: CAWWTSQGYNQPQHF.

The chain carries TRBV4-3 and TRBJ1-1, with D perhaps matching TRBD1 (5 bases). Germline loops: CDR1 LGHNA, CDR2 YSLEER. Between the trimmed V and J ends, which lost 4 bases and 4 bases, there was a span of 13 bases. The CDR3 is 14 amino acids. CDR3 protein: CASSPKLQGTEAFF. CDR3 in DNA: TGCGCCAGCAGCCCCAAGCTCCAGGGCACTGAAGCTTTCTTT.

The chain carries TRBV5-1 and TRBJ2-1; D is possibly TRBD2 (7 bases). Germline CDR1 is SGHRS and CDR2 is YFSETQ. This CDR3 spans 14 amino acids. V dropped 4 bases and J dropped 5 bases, with 13 bases sitting between them. CDR3 sequence reads: CASSTGGANNEQFF. As DNA, the CDR3 is TGCGCCAGCAGCACTGGGGGGGCGAACAATGAGCAGTTCTTC.

This clone appeared a few times. The CDR3 region has the DNA TGTGCCAGCAGCGTAGCCGGACAACAGAATGAAAAACTGTTTTTT. This gives the protein CASSVAGQQNEKLFF. The chain joins TRBV9 to TRBJ1-4; TRBD1 is a possible D gene (5 bases). Germline CDR1 SGDLS, CDR2 YYNGEE. The V end lost 0 bases, the J end lost 5 bases, and 11 bases lay between the germline ends. CDR3 length: 15 amino acids.

J is TRBJ1-1 and V is TRBV7-8, with D unclear. Germline V gives CDR1 SGHVS, CDR2 FQNEAQ. The V and J ends lost 2 bases and 4 bases respectively, with 8 bases between them. The CDR3 spans 13 residues. The CDR3 DNA reads as TGTGCCAGCAGCTTAAGAGATGGCACTGAAGCTTTCTTT. Translating gives CASSLRDGTEAFF.

The rearrangement uses TRBV2 and TRBJ1-1; TRBD1 is a possible D gene (5 bases). Per germline, CDR1 SNHLY and CDR2 FYNNEI. Trimming took 7 bases from V and 0 from J, leaving 9 bases between them. There are 13 residues in the CDR3. The chain's CDR3 is CASTGEVNTEAFF. Here the CDR3 DNA reads TGTGCCAGCACGGGGGAGGTGAACACTGAAGCTTTCTTT.